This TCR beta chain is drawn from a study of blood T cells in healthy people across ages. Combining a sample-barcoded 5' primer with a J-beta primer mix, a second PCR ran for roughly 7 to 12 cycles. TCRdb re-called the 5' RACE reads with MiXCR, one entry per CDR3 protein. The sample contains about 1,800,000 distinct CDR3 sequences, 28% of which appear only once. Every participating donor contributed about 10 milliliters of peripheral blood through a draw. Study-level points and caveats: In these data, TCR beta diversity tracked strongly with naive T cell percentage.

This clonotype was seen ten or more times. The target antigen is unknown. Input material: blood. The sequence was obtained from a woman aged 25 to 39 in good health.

CDR3 sequence: CSVDSLYF. As DNA, the CDR3 is TGCAGCGTTGATTCCCTGTACTTC. The chain links TRBV29-1 to TRBJ2-5; D ambiguous. The CDR3 is 8 residues long. CDR1 is SQVTM, CDR2 ANQGSEA, per germline. Trimming took 3 bases from V and 13 from J, leaving 6 bases between them.